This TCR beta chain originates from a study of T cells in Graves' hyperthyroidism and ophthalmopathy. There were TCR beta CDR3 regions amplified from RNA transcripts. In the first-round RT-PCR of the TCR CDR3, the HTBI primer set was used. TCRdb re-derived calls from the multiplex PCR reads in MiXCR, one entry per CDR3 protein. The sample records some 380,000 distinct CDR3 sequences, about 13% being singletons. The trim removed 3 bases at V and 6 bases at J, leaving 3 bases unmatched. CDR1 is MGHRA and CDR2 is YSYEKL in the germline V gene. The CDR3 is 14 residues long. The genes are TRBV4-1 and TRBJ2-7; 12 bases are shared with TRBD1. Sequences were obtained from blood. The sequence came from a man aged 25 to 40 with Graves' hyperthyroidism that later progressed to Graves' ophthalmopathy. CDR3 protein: CASSQRDRGLEQYF. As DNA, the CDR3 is TGCGCCAGCAGCCAGAGGGACAGGGGGCTCGAGCAGTACTTC.